The clone carrying this T cell receptor (beta chain) occurred a few times. This record belongs to a study of blood T cells in healthy people across ages. With 5 bases removed from V and 7 bases from J, the gap between germline ends came to 19 bases. This CDR3 contains 15 residues. The V gene's germline CDR1 is SGHNT and CDR2 YYREEE (reference sequence). Combining a sample-barcoded 5' primer with a J-beta primer mix, a second PCR ran for roughly 6 to 12 cycles. Each CDR3 protein gets one entry after TCRdb re-called the 5' RACE reads with MiXCR. The table records 1,500,000 or so distinct CDR3 sequences, about 45% of them present only once.

This TCR came from a woman aged 18-35 years in good health. Sequencing used blood. V and J are TRBV5-4 and TRBJ2-1; the D gene is possibly TRBD2 (5 bases). The CDR3 loop is CASRQLETTGNEQFF. CDR3 coding DNA: TGTGCCAGCAGACAACTAGAGACAACGGGTAATGAGCAGTTCTTC. Variable domain in full (rest from reference TRBV5-4 and TRBJ2-1): ETGVTQSPTHLIKTRGQQVTLRCSSQSGHNTVSWYQQALGQGPQFIFQYYREEENGRGNFPPRFSGLQFPNYSSELNVNALELDDSALYLCASRQLETTGNEQFFGPGTRLTVL.